This T cell receptor beta chain is from a study of blood T cells in healthy people across ages. It was with a sample-barcoded 5' primer and a J-beta primer mix that a second PCR of roughly 6 to 12 cycles was run. TCRdb reanalysed the 5' RACE reads using MiXCR and keeps one entry per CDR3 protein. The sample contains about 640,000 distinct CDR3 sequences, under 70% of which appear only once. The V gene's germline CDR1 is SGHRS and CDR2 YFSETQ. The junction had 8 bases not matched to a gene; V was cut back by 4 bases and J by 5 bases. The CDR3 runs 15 residues. The sequenced sample consisted of blood. The TCR originated in a man in his 60s in good health. The chain has TRBV5-1 and TRBJ2-5; 10 nucleotides align to TRBD2. Written as DNA, the CDR3 is TGCGCCAGCAGCCGAGGGACTAGCGAACCCGAGACCCAGTACTTC. As protein: CASSRGTSEPETQYF.